These 29 T cell receptor beta chains originate from one sample sequenced in a study of T cells in Graves' hyperthyroidism and ophthalmopathy. Amplification of TCR beta CDR3 regions used RNA as the template. The HTBI primer set drove a first-round RT-PCR of the TCR CDR3. TCRdb ran MiXCR on the multiplex PCR reads and lists one entry per CDR3 protein. The data contain roughly 380,000 distinct CDR3 sequences, more than 11% of them singletons. Source material: blood. The receptor source for this set is a woman aged 60-75 years with Graves' hyperthyroidism.

There are many counts of this clonotype. The chain joins TRBV6-1 to TRBJ1-2, with 7 bases lining up with TRBD1. In germline, CDR1 is MNHNS, CDR2 SASEGT. Trimming at V came to 6 bases and at J to 8 bases, leaving 12 bases not matched to a gene. The CDR3 loop spans 14 amino acids. The chain's CDR3 is CASRTGQRASGYTF. CDR3 nucleotide sequence: TGTGCCAGCAGAACGGGACAGAGGGCTTCGGGCTACACCTTC.

The rearrangement uses TRBV10-3 and TRBJ2-7; D could derive from TRBD1 or TRBD2 (5 bases each). This CDR3 comprises 14 residues. CDR1 ENHRY and CDR2 SYGVKD come from the germline V gene. Trimming shortened V by 0 bases and J by 5 bases, and 11 bases separated the two germline ends. CDR3 sequence: CAISESMGRDEQYF. In nucleotides, the CDR3 is TGTGCCATCAGTGAGTCGATGGGGCGGGACGAGCAGTACTTC.

This clonotype came up many times. The rearrangement links TRBV19 to TRBJ2-2; the D gene is possibly TRBD2 (6 bases). This CDR3 has 15 amino acids. Germline CDR1 LNHDA, CDR2 SQIVND (reference sequence). The V gene lost 6 bases and the J gene lost 3 bases, with 14 bases spanning the gap. CDR3: CASRSWGEDTGELFF. For the CDR3, the DNA is TGTGCCAGTAGATCGTGGGGGGAGGACACCGGGGAGCTGTTTTTT.

This clonotype was observed at least ten times. The V gene is TRBV20-1, the J gene TRBJ2-1, with TRBD1 as a possible D gene (5 bases). The germline CDR1 and CDR2 sequences are DFQATT and SNEGSKA (reference sequence). This CDR3 contains 14 residues. The ends were cut back, 6 bases at V and 2 bases at J, with 14 bases in the middle. The CDR3 DNA reads TGCAGTGCCCTACTGGACACGACCTACAATGAGCAGTTCTTC. Protein: CSALLDTTYNEQFF.

The rearrangement uses TRBV6-1 and TRBJ2-4; possibly TRBD2 for D (5 bases). The CDR3 consists of 15 residues. CDR1 MNHNS and CDR2 SASEGT come from the germline V gene. V lost 6 bases to trimming and J lost 5 bases, with 17 bases between them. As DNA, the CDR3 is TGTGCCAGCAGAGGGTACGCGGGTCGCCAAAACATTCAGTACTTC. This gives the protein CASRGYAGRQNIQYF.

The rearrangement links TRBV24-1 to TRBJ2-3; TRBD2 aligns across 9 bases. The CDR3 is 17 amino acids. The J segment lost 2 bases and the V segment lost 5 bases, leaving 10 bases of the junction unmatched. Germline V lookup: CDR1 KGHDR, CDR2 SFDVKD. The CDR3 sequence is CATSGAASGVSTDTQYF. The CDR3 nucleotides are TGTGCCACCAGTGGGGCCGCTAGCGGGGTTTCCACAGATACGCAGTATTTT.

About this clonotype itself: Given a much more abundant clone one base away, this may be a read error. The V call is TRBV19, the J call TRBJ2-7, with TRBD2 matching over 16 bases. Looked up from germline, CDR1 is LNHDA and CDR2 is SQIVND (reference sequence). The CDR3 extends over 15 amino acids. The ends lost 3 bases at V and 4 bases at J; junction bases unmatched: 0. The CDR3 DNA reads TGTGCCAGTAGTATGGGACTAGCGGGAGGGTACGAGCAGTACTTC. Translation: CASSMGLAGGYEQYF.

The gene calls are TRBV7-2 and TRBJ2-7; D is possibly TRBD2 (7 bases). V was pared by 5 bases and J by 7 bases, with 21 bases between. The V gene's germline CDR1 is SGHTA and CDR2 FQGNSA. There are 15 residues in the CDR3. The DNA of the CDR3 is TGTGCCAGCAGCCAAATGGGGAGGGGGTTCAATGAGCAGTACTTC. Amino acids: CASSQMGRGFNEQYF.

V usage is TRBV19 and J usage is TRBJ1-1, with TRBD1 matching 8 bases. The CDR3 spans 14 residues. J lost 7 bases, V lost 5 bases, and 9 bases had no gene match. Germline CDR1 is LNHDA and CDR2 is SQIVND (reference sequence). In nucleotides, the CDR3 is TGTGCCAGTAGTGCACAGGGGGTTCTGGGTGAAGCTTTCTTT. Its translation: CASSAQGVLGEAFF.

This clonotype was seen many times. The chain recombines TRBV7-9 with TRBJ1-1, with TRBD1 as a possible D gene (6 bases). Trimming removed 3 bases at V and 1 base at J, with 18 bases between. Germline loops: CDR1 SEHNR, CDR2 FQNEAQ (reference sequence). The CDR3 has 17 amino acids. The CDR3 DNA reads as TGTGCCAGCAGCTTGACAGGAGATAGATGGAAGAACACTGAAGCTTTCTTT. Translating gives CASSLTGDRWKNTEAFF.

Ten or more counts support this clonotype. The chain is built from TRBV20-1 and TRBJ2-7, with 7 bases identical to TRBD2. CDR1 is DFQATT, CDR2 SNEGSKA, per germline (reference sequence). V lost 5 bases, J lost 2 bases, and 12 bases stayed unmatched. This CDR3 is built from 15 residues. As DNA, the CDR3 is TGCAGTGCTCCTCCCCGTCGGGAGGACCCCTACGAGCAGTACTTC. Amino acids: CSAPPRREDPYEQYF.

This clonotype was seen at least ten times. This chain connects TRBV28 to TRBJ1-6; possible D gene TRBD1, 6 bases. The CDR3 runs 16 residues. Germline V lookup: CDR1 MDHEN, CDR2 SYDVKM. V shed 6 bases and J shed 1 base, with 13 bases lying between them. The CDR3 nucleotides read TGTGCCAGCAGCCAGATACAGGGATCCTATAATTCACCCCTCCACTTT. Its translation is CASSQIQGSYNSPLHF.

This clonotype was recorded many times. This sequence joins TRBV10-3 and TRBJ1-1; D gene ambiguous. The CDR3 consists of 14 residues. Germline V CDR1 and CDR2: ENHRY, SYGVKD. Trimming pared 9 bases from V and 3 bases from J, leaving 17 bases between. The CDR3 protein is CAISPRSGDTEAFF. The CDR3 nucleotides read TGTGCCATAAGTCCCCGCAGTGGGGACACTGAAGCTTTCTTT.

This clonotype came up many times. The chain links TRBV27 to TRBJ1-5; the D is unclear. Trimming stripped 2 bases from V and 7 bases from J, with 12 bases between. The V gene's germline CDR1 is MNHEY and CDR2 SMNVEV (reference sequence). There are 14 residues in the CDR3. CDR3 nucleotides: TGTGCCAGCAGTTTAGATAAAGGCAGCCAGCCCCAGCATTTT. It codes for CASSLDKGSQPQHF.

Comments on this clonotype: A much larger clone differs from this one at a single base, so this may be a read error. The chain is built from TRBV20-1 and TRBJ2-1; no firm D call. Germline CDR1 reads DFQATT; CDR2 reads SNEGSKA (reference sequence). The CDR3 spans 10 residues. The CDR3 coding sequence is TGCAGTGCTGTCGACAATGAGCGGTTCTTC. Translating gives CSAVDNERFF.

V and J are TRBV11-3 and TRBJ2-1; 10 nucleotides align to TRBD2. The trim removed 1 base at V and 0 bases at J, leaving 6 bases unmatched. Germline CDR1 and CDR2: SGHNT and YENEEA. The CDR3 totals 18 residues. The CDR3 region is CASSLGESSGSSYNEQFF. The CDR3 coding sequence is TGTGCCAGCAGCTTAGGGGAATCTAGCGGGAGCTCCTACAATGAGCAGTTCTTC.

This clonotype was recorded at least ten times. This chain links TRBV12-3 or TRBV12-4 with TRBJ2-3, with 11 bases fitting TRBD2. V lost 5 bases, J lost 14 bases, and 9 bases stayed unmatched. This CDR3 region has 13 residues. The CDR3 sequence: CASSQRLAGGSYF. CDR3 nucleotide sequence: TGTGCCAGCAGTCAGCGCCTAGCGGGAGGTTCGTATTTT.

The rearrangement joins TRBV11-2 to TRBJ2-7, with 10 bases fitting TRBD1. The CDR3 has 16 amino acids. V lost 0 bases, J lost 3 bases, and 5 bases stayed unmatched. Germline loops: CDR1 SGHAT, CDR2 FQNNGV. CDR3 DNA sequence: TGTGCCAGCAGCTTAGACCCGGGACAGGGGATCTACGAGCAGTACTTC. Encoded protein: CASSLDPGQGIYEQYF.

At least ten counts were recorded for this clonotype. This chain joins TRBV27 and TRBJ1-2; D unresolved. Germline lookup yields CDR1 MNHEY and CDR2 SMNVEV (reference sequence). There are 12 residues in the CDR3. Trimming removed 3 bases from V and 6 bases from J, with 8 bases in between. As DNA, the CDR3 is TGTGCCAGCAGTTTTGGAGGTCATGGCTACACCTTC. This sequence encodes CASSFGGHGYTF.

This clonotype showed up many times. CDR3 bases: TGCAGTGCTAGGGATTACAGGGGGAGCTCCTACGAGCAGTACTTC. Its translation is CSARDYRGSSYEQYF. The chain carries TRBV20-1 and TRBJ2-7, with 8 bases aligning to TRBD1. J gave up 0 bases and V 3 bases, and 7 bases lay outside the gene matches. The germline CDR1 and CDR2 sequences are DFQATT and SNEGSKA (reference sequence). CDR3 length: 15 residues.

This clonotype was picked up many times. The J gene is TRBJ2-3, the V gene TRBV2, with 10 bases fitting TRBD2. V shed 9 bases and J 5 bases; nucleotides not matched to a gene: 8. Germline CDR1 reads SNHLY; CDR2 reads FYNNEI. This CDR3 region has 14 residues. In DNA, the CDR3 is TGTGCCAGTGCTCCGGGACTAGCGAGAGATACGCAGTATTTT. Protein product: CASAPGLARDTQYF.

There are many counts of this clonotype. The gene calls are TRBV6-1 and TRBJ2-2, with 16 positions matching TRBD2. The CDR3 runs 17 residues. V was clipped by 6 bases and J by 6 bases; unmatched bases: 7. From germline, CDR1 is MNHNS and CDR2 SASEGT. The CDR3 nucleotides read TGTGCCAGCAGCTCCGGGACTAGCGGGAGGGCGGCCGGGGAGCTGTTTTTT. This encodes CASSSGTSGRAAGELFF.

On this clonotype itself: A much more abundant neighbour one base away suggests this may be a read error. The rearrangement joins TRBV27 to TRBJ2-7; no reliable D call. The CDR3 covers 12 residues. The germline V gene has CDR1 MNHEY and CDR2 SMNVEV (reference sequence). With 5 bases removed from V and 7 bases from J, the gap between germline ends came to 12 bases. This CDR3 is CASSDLGREQYF. CDR3 nucleotide sequence: TGTGCCAGCAGTGACTTGGGCAGGGAGCAGTACTTC.

In this sample, this clonotype turned up many times. The chain employs TRBV20-1 and TRBJ2-1, with 7 bases fitting TRBD1. CDR1 is DFQATT and CDR2 is SNEGSKA in the germline V gene (reference sequence). This CDR3 has 14 residues. V shed 5 bases, J shed 5 bases, and the junction held 9 bases outside the gene matches. CDR3 DNA sequence: TGCAGTGCTGAGCCGGGACAGATGAACAATGAGCAGTTCTTC. Protein product: CSAEPGQMNNEQFF.

The table lists this clonotype with a few counts. This chain joins TRBV6-5 and TRBJ2-1; 12 nucleotides line up with TRBD2. CDR1 and CDR2 from the germline V gene are MNHEY and SVGAGI. The length of the CDR3 is 16 residues. V was pared by 2 bases and J by 5 bases, with 4 bases of the junction left unmatched. The CDR3 DNA sequence: TGTGCCAGCAGTTACCCTAGCGGGAGGGCCGACAATGAGCAGTTCTTC. Translation gives CASSYPSGRADNEQFF.

The chain combines TRBV4-1 with TRBJ2-1, with 11 nucleotides matching TRBD2. J gave up 6 bases and V 3 bases, and 10 bases lay outside the gene matches. The V gene's germline CDR1 is MGHRA and CDR2 YSYEKL. The CDR3 is made up of 17 amino acids. The CDR3 reads CASSQGGASGRFNEQFF. The DNA of the CDR3 is TGCGCCAGCAGCCAGGGTGGGGCTAGCGGGAGGTTCAATGAGCAGTTCTTC.

To note about this clonotype: A much larger clone is a single base away; this may be a read error. This chain uses TRBV7-2 with TRBJ2-4; the match to TRBD1 covers 8 bases. The DNA matches TRBJ2-1 better at its end, which makes the J call doubtful. The CDR3 consists of 14 residues. Germline CDR1 is SGHTA and CDR2 is FQGNSA. The CDR3 DNA reads as TGTGCCAGCAGCTTAGGGACAGGGTCGGGCATTCAGTTCTTC. It codes for CASSLGTGSGIQFF.

As for this clonotype: This may be a read error, as it is one base from a much larger clone. The chain employs TRBV18 and TRBJ1-5, with D uncertain. From germline, CDR1 is KGHSH and CDR2 LQKENI. The ends were cut back, 2 bases at V and 5 bases at J, with 10 bases in the middle. This CDR3 is built from 14 residues. This CDR3 is CASSPGQEHQPQHF. The CDR3 bases are TGTGCCAGCTCACCAGGGCAGGAGCATCAGCCCCAGCATTTT.

The chain recombines TRBV3-1 with TRBJ1-5, with a possible D match to TRBD1 (5 bases). The germline V gene has CDR1 LGHDT and CDR2 YNNKEL (reference sequence). This CDR3 region has 16 residues. V lost 0 bases and J lost 3, with 12 bases in between. CDR3 sequence reads: CASSQDPPRVNQPQHF. CDR3 DNA: TGTGCCAGCAGCCAAGATCCCCCCAGGGTCAATCAGCCCCAGCATTTT.